This TCR beta chain appears in the sequencing data of a study of human T cells and chemical hapten exposure. Whole-study results and caveats: The study found expanded TCRs formed significantly more large CDR3 similarity clusters than controls.

The CDR3 totals 13 residues. CDR1 is SQVTM, CDR2 ANQGSEA, per germline. V gave up 3 bases and J gave up 0 bases, with 6 bases separating them. Comment on this clonotype: Its antigen is not identified.

Time point given: patch test 1, 2 weeks after DPC sensitization. Treatment given: therapeutic diphenylcyclopropenone sensitization with weekly scalp DPC. TCRdb re-called the RACE reads through MiXCR, storing one row per CDR3 protein. In the table there are around 77,000 distinct CDR3 sequences, about 9.4% of which are singletons. Source: whole blood, taken in connection with sensitization to the hapten diphenylcyclopropenone (DPC). The chain couples TRBV29-1 to TRBJ2-4, with a tentative D call TRBD2 (6 bases). The receptor was derived from a woman aged 40 to 50 with alopecia areata. Some clones in this sample may be carry-over from other donors' samples. The CDR3 loop reads CSVEGGAKNIQYF. Here the CDR3 DNA reads TGCAGCGTTGAGGGGGGAGCCAAAAACATTCAGTACTTC. Full variable domain (remainder filled in from reference TRBV29-1 and TRBJ2-4): SAVISQKPSRDICQRGTSLTIQCQVDSQVTMMFWYRQQPGQSLTLIATANQGSEATYESGFVIDKFPISRPNLTFSTLTVSNMSPEDSSIYLCSVEGGAKNIQYFGAGTRLSVL.